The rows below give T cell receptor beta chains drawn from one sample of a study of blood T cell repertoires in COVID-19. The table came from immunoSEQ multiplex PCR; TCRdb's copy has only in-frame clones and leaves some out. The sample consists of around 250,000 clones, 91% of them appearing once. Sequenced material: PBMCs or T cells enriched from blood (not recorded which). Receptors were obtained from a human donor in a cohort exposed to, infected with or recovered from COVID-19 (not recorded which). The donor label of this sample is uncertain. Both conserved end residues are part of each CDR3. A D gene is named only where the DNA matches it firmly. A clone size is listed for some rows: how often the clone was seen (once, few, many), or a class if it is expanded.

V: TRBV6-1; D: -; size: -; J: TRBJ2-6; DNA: TGTGCCAGCAGTGAATGGGGGCTGACACGGTCCGGGGCCAACGTCCTGACTTTC; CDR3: CASSEWGLTRSGANVLTF
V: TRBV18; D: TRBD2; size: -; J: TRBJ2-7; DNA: TGTGCCAGCTCACCGTTACCGGGACTAGCGACATACGAGCAGTACTTC; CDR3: CASSPLPGLATYEQYF
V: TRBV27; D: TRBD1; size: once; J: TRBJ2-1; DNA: TGTGCCAGCAGTCCCAGGGGGACGACCTACAATGAGCAGTTCTTC; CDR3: CASSPRGTTYNEQFF
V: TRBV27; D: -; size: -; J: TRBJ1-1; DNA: TGTGCCAGCAGTCTAGGACAGAACACTGAAGCTTTCTTT; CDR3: CASSLGQNTEAFF
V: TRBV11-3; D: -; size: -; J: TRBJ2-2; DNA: TGTGCCAGCAGCCGTGGGGTTTGGGGGGACACCGGGGAGCTGTTTTTT; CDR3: CASSRGVWGDTGELFF
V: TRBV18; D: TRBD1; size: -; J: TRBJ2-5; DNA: TGTGCCAGCTCACCACGGACAGGGGGCGGGGAGACCCAGTACTTC; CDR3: CASSPRTGGGETQYF
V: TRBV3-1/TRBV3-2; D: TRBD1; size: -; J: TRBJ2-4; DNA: TGTGCCAGCAGCCACATGTTACAGGGGGAGGCCAAAAACATTCAGTACTTC; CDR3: CASSHMLQGEAKNIQYF
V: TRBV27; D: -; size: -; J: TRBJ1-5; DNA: TGTGCCAGCAGAGGGGGTATTACGCAGCCCCAGCATTTT; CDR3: CASRGGITQPQHF
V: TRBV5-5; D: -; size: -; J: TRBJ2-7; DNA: TGTGCCAGCAGCTTGGGTCTAGTCGCCTACGAGCAGTACTTC; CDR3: CASSLGLVAYEQYF
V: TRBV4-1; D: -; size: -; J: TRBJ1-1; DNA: TGCGCCAGCAGCCAAGAGCCAGGGGACAACACTGAAGCTTTCTTT; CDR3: CASSQEPGDNTEAFF
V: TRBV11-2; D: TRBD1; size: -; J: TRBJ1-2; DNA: TGTGCCAGCAGCCGAGAATGGACAGGGGATGGCTACACCTTC; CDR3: CASSREWTGDGYTF
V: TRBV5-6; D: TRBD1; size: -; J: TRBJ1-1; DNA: TGTGCCAGCATCGGGACAGGGGCGAACACTGAAGCTTTCTTT; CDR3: CASIGTGANTEAFF
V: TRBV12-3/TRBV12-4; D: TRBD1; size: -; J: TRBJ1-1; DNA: TGTGCCAGCTCCCGGACAGGGAACACTGAAGCTTTCTTT; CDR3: CASSRTGNTEAFF
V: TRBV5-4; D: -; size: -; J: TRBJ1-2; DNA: TGTGCCAGCAGCTTGGATAACGGGTATGGCTACACCTTC; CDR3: CASSLDNGYGYTF
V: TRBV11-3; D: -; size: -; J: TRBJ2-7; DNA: TGTGCCAGCAGCTCCCCGGCAGGGGAACCTGAATTC; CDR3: CASSSPAGEPEF
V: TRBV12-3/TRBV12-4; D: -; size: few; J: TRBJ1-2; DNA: TGTGCCAGCAGTTTAACGGGGATTAGTGGCTACACCTTC; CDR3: CASSLTGISGYTF
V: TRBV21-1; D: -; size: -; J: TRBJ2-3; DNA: TGTGCCAGCAGCAAAGCAGTCCTAGCGGGGGGCCCAGGCACGCAGTATTTT; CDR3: CASSKAVLAGGPGTQYF
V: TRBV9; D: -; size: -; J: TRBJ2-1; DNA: TGTGCCAGCAGCGCGGGACTTACCAATGAGCAGTTCTTC; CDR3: CASSAGLTNEQFF